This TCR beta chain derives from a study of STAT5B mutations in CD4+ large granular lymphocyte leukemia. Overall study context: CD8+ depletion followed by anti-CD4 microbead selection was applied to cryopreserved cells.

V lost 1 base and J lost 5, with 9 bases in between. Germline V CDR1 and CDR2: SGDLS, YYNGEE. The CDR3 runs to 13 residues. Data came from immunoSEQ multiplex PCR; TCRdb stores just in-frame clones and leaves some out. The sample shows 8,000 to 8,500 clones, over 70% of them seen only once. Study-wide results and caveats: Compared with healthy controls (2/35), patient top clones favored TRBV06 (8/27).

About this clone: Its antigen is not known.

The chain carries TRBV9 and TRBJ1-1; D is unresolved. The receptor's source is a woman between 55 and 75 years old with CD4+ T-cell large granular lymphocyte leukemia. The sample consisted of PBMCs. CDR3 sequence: CASSVFIGTEAFF. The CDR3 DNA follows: TGTGCCAGCAGCGTATTTATTGGGACTGAAGCTTTCTTT.